This T cell receptor beta chain was identified during a study of cytomegalovirus exposure and HLA in healthy donors. Primers for the PCR totalled 60 Vbeta and 13 Jbeta. TCRdb's copy holds only in-frame clones and misses some; the assay was immunoSEQ multiplex PCR. The sample shows roughly 110,000 clones, over 60% of them seen only once. Study-level results: While the bulk of TCR sequences proved rare, some public TCRs turned up in many donors. A later analysis showed HLA-associated TCR beta chains outstripping equally common others in clonal expansion. What a later analysis showed was that several of the most significant clusters appeared linked to common viral pathogens.

The CDR3 has 14 residues. Trimming took off 6 bases at V and 4 bases at J, with 12 bases between the two ends. Germline V gene data show CDR1 as MNHEY and CDR2 as SVGAGI. As for this clone: Its antigen is as yet unknown.

The donors, nominally healthy at sampling, likely had unrecorded immune exposures. The sequenced sample consisted of PBMCs. V is TRBV6-5 and J is TRBJ1-4, with D unclear. The receptor was derived from a woman between 50 and 59 years old in good health and CMV-seropositive. The CDR3 loop reads CASSLPRINEKLFF. In DNA form, the CDR3 reads TGTGCCAGCAGCCTCCCGAGGATTAATGAAAAACTGTTTTTT.